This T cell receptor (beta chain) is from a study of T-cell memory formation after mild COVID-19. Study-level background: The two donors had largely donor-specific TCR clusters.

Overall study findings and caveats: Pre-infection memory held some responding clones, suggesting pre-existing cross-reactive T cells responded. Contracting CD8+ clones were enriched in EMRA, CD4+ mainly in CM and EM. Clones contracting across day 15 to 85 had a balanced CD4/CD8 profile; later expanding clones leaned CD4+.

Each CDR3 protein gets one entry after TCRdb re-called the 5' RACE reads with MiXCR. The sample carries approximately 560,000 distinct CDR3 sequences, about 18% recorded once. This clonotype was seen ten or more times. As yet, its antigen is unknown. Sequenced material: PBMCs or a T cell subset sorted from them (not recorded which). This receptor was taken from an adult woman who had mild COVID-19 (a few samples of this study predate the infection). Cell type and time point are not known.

CDR3 nucleotides: TGTGCCAGCAGCATTAGGACTAGCGGGGGAACTCAGTACTTC. Amino acids: CASSIRTSGGTQYF. The V call is TRBV9, the J call TRBJ2-7, with 13 bases that match TRBD2. The germline gives CDR1 SGDLS, CDR2 YYNGEE. V shed 4 bases, J shed 10 bases, and the junction held 8 bases outside the gene matches. This CDR3 is built from 14 residues. The entire variable domain, with the rest obtained from reference TRBV9 and TRBJ2-7, is as follows: DSGVTQTPKHLITATGQRVTLRCSPRSGDLSVYWYQQSLDQGLQFLIQYYNGEERAKGNILERFSAQQFPDLHSELNLSSLELGDSALYFCASSIRTSGGTQYFGPGTRLTVT.